These 13 T cell receptor beta chains share one sample of origin, sequenced in a study of T cell repertoires in cytomegalovirus infection. The antigens these receptors bind are not known. TCRdb reanalysed the reads using MiXCR and keeps one entry per CDR3 protein. The table has under 200,000 distinct CDR3 sequences, roughly a fifth seen once. Sequenced here: CD8+ T cells from cultured PBMCs, sampled from culture after CMV antigen stimulation. These receptor sequences come from a human donor in good health (CMV status not recorded). Some clones in this sample may be carry-over from other donors' samples.

In this sample, this clonotype turned up a few times. This chain links TRBV7-2 with TRBJ2-2; 9 bases align to TRBD1. Germline CDR1 is SGHTA and CDR2 is FQGNSA. The CDR3 extends over 17 amino acids. J was trimmed by 2 bases and V by 4 bases; bases with no gene match: 8. CDR3 DNA sequence: TGTGCCAGCAGCTCCCCGGGACAGGGACGAAACACCGGGGAGCTGTTTTTT. Amino acid sequence: CASSSPGQGRNTGELFF.

This clonotype came up a few times. This chain uses TRBV7-2 with TRBJ2-7; the match to TRBD2 covers 7 bases. CDR1 is SGHTA and CDR2 is FQGNSA in the germline V gene. There are 14 residues in the CDR3. Unmatched junction bases numbered 6, after V lost 4 bases and J lost 3 bases. Written as DNA, the CDR3 is TGTGCCAGCAGCTCGGGGAGGGGTCGCTACGAGCAGTACTTC. Translated: CASSSGRGRYEQYF.

The chain employs TRBV7-6 and TRBJ1-1; D might be TRBD1 (6 bases). V lost 5 bases to trimming and J lost 6 bases, with 10 bases between them. The CDR3 extends over 12 amino acids. Germline assignment: CDR1 SGHVS and CDR2 FNYEAQ. The CDR3 region has the DNA TGTGCCAGCAGCAGAGGGACACCTGAAGCTTTCTTT. Its translation: CASSRGTPEAFF.

This sequence joins TRBV15 and TRBJ2-3; TRBD2 matches 9 bases. There are 15 residues in the CDR3. Germline trimming cut 1 base from V and 4 bases from J; bases unmatched to any gene: 3. Germline assignment: CDR1 LNHNV and CDR2 YYDKDF (reference sequence). The CDR3 sequence: CATSRVGGGADTQYF. CDR3 DNA sequence: TGTGCCACCAGCAGAGTCGGCGGGGGGGCAGATACGCAGTATTTT.

This clonotype was seen more than once but under ten times. V and J are TRBV7-9 and TRBJ1-2, with 9 bases that match TRBD1. This CDR3 spans 16 amino acids. Per germline, CDR1 SEHNR and CDR2 FQNEAQ (reference sequence). V gave up 10 bases and J gave up 10 bases; unmatched junction bases: 22. This CDR3 is CATFPGEEGQGEYYTF. For the CDR3, the DNA is TGTGCCACCTTCCCCGGAGAAGAGGGACAGGGAGAATACTACACCTTC. The full variable domain, completed using reference TRBV7-9 and TRBJ1-2, is DTGVSQNPRHKITKRGQNVTFRCDPISEHNRLYWYRQTLGQGPEFLTYFQNEAQLEKSRLLSDRFSAERPKGSFSTLEIQRTEQGDSAMYLCATFPGEEGQGEYYTFGSGTRLTVV.

This clonotype was counted between two and nine times. This rearrangement joins TRBV10-3 to TRBJ2-2, with TRBD1 matching 7 bases. V dropped 3 bases and J dropped 6; count of bases not matched to a gene: 7. CDR1 is ENHRY, CDR2 SYGVKD, per germline. This CDR3 is built from 15 residues. This CDR3 reads CAISEENRGAGELFF. CDR3 in DNA: TGTGCCATCAGTGAAGAGAACAGGGGAGCCGGGGAGCTGTTTTTT.

This clonotype was seen a single time. The chain carries TRBV29-1 and TRBJ2-3; TRBD2 matches at 7 bases. With 6 bases clipped from V and 2 bases from J, the junction kept 8 bases outside the gene matches. Germline CDR1 is SQVTM and CDR2 is ANQGSEA. The CDR3 has 14 residues. In nucleotides, the CDR3 is TGCAGCGTCCCTTGGGGGGGAGACACAGATACGCAGTATTTT. Its translation is CSVPWGGDTDTQYF.

This chain uses TRBV4-3 with TRBJ2-7, with a possible D match to TRBD2 (5 bases). This CDR3 spans 12 amino acids. The V end was cut by 3 bases, the J end by 7 bases, with 10 bases between. Germline-derived CDR1 and CDR2 are LGHNA and YSLEER. Here the CDR3 reads CASSHAGGEQYF. The DNA for the CDR3 is TGCGCCAGCAGCCATGCAGGAGGAGAGCAGTACTTC.

The chain uses TRBV12-3 or TRBV12-4 and TRBJ2-3; D is ambiguous. V dropped 6 bases and J dropped 2 bases, with 15 bases sitting between them. The CDR3 covers 15 residues. CDR3 region: CASSPEDGYTDTQYF. The CDR3 DNA reads TGTGCCAGCAGCCCTGAGGACGGCTACACAGATACGCAGTATTTT.

This clonotype was seen repeatedly, ten times or more. The chain combines TRBV7-6 with TRBJ1-3; D uncertain. V was clipped by 5 bases and J by 5 bases, with 16 bases between them. Germline values: CDR1 SGHVS, CDR2 FNYEAQ. The CDR3 totals 15 residues. The CDR3 nucleotides are TGTGCCAGCAGCGCCCGCTGGGGATTGAGAAACACCATATATTTT. It encodes CASSARWGLRNTIYF. The full variable domain, its missing parts supplied by reference TRBV7-6 and TRBJ1-3, is GAGVSQSPRYKVTKRGQDVALRCDPISGHVSLYWYRQALGQGPEFLTYFNYEAQQDKSGLPNDRFSAERPEGSISTLTIQRTEQRDSAMYRCASSARWGLRNTIYFGEGSWLTVV.

The rearrangement uses TRBV6-2 or TRBV6-3 and TRBJ2-2; tentative D call: TRBD1 (6 bases). There are 15 residues in the CDR3. The V gene's germline CDR1 is MNHEY and CDR2 SVGEGT. V was shortened by 2 bases and J by 1 base, with 8 bases between the two germline ends. CDR3 in DNA: TGTGCCAGCAGTTACGTGGACAGGAACACCGGGGAGCTGTTTTTT. This translates into CASSYVDRNTGELFF.

This chain connects TRBV5-6 to TRBJ2-2; D remains unclear. CDR1 and CDR2 from the germline V gene are SGHDT and YYEEEE. V was trimmed by 1 base and J by 1 base, leaving 5 bases between them. This CDR3 comprises 14 residues. The CDR3 loop is CASSLFWNTGELFF. The CDR3 DNA sequence: TGTGCCAGCAGCTTGTTCTGGAACACCGGGGAGCTGTTTTTT.

This clonotype was picked up many times. The chain is built from TRBV11-2 and TRBJ1-2, with D hard to call. This CDR3 region has 16 residues. The V gene lost 8 bases and the J gene lost 0 bases, with 19 bases spanning the gap. CDR1 SGHAT and CDR2 FQNNGV come from the germline V gene. DNA for the CDR3: TGTGCCAGCTTCGTCTGGATGGCGCCGGCTAACTATGGCTACACCTTC. Encoded protein: CASFVWMAPANYGYTF.